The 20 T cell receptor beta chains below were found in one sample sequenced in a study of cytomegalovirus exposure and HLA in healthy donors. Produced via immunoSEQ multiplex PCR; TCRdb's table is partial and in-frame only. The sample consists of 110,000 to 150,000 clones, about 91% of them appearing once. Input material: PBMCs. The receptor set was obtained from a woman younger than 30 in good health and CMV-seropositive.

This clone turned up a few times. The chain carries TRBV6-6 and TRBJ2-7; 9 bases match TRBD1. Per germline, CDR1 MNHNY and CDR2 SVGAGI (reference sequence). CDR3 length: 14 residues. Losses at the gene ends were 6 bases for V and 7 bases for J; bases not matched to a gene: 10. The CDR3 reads CASRPQGAGGEQYF. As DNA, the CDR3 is TGTGCCAGCAGACCACAGGGGGCAGGCGGAGAGCAGTACTTC.

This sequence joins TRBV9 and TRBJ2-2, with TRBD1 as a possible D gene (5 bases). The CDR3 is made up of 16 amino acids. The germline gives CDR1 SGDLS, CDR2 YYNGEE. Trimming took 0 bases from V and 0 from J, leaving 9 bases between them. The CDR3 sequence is CASSVGGRANTGELFF. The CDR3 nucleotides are TGTGCCAGCAGCGTAGGGGGCAGGGCGAACACCGGGGAGCTGTTTTTT.

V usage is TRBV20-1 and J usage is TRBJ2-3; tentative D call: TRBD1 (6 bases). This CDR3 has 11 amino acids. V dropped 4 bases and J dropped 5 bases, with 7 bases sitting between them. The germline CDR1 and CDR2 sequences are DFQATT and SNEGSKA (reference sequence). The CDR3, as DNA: TGCAGTGCTATCAGGGGAGATACGCAGTATTTT. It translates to CSAIRGDTQYF.

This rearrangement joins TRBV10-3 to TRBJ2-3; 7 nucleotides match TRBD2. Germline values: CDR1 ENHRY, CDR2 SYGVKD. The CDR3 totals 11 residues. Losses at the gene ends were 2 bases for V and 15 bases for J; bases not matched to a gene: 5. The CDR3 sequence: CAISESGMSYF. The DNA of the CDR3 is TGTGCCATCAGTGAGAGCGGGATGAGCTATTTT.

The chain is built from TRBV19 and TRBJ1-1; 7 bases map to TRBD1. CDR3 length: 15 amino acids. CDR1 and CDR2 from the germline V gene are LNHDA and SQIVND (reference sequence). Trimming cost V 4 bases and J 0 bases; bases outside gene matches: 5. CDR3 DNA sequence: TGTGCCAGTAGTACGTATGACAGGGTGAACACTGAAGCTTTCTTT. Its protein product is CASSTYDRVNTEAFF.

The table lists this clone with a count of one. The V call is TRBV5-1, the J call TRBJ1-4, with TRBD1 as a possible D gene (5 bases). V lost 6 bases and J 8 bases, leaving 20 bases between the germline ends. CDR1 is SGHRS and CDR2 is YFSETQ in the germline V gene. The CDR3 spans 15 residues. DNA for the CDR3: TGCGCCAGCACCACGGACTTTTTGCGGGGCGAAAAACTGTTTTTT. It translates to CASTTDFLRGEKLFF.

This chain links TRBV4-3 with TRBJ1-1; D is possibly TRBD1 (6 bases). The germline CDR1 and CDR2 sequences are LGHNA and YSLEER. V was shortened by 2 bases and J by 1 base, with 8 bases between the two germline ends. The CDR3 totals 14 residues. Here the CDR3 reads CASSQSTGNTEAFF. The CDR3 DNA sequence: TGCGCCAGCAGCCAATCGACAGGGAACACTGAAGCTTTCTTT.

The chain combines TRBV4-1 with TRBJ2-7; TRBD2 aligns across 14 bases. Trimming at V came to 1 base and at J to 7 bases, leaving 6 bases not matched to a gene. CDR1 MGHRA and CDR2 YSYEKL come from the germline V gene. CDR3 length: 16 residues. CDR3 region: CASSQARGLAGEEQYF. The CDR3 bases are TGCGCCAGCAGCCAAGCGCGGGGACTAGCGGGGGAAGAGCAGTACTTC.

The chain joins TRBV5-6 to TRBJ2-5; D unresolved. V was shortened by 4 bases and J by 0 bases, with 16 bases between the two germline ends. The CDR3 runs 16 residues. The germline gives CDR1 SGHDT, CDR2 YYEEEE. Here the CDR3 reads CASSHDFSSYQETQYF. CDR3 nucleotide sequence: TGTGCCAGCAGCCACGACTTTTCATCGTACCAAGAGACCCAGTACTTC. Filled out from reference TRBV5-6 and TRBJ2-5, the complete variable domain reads DAGVTQSPTHLIKTRGQQVTLRCSPKSGHDTVSWYQQALGQGPQFIFQYYEEEERQRGNFPDRFSGHQFPNYSSELNVNALLLGDSALYLCASSHDFSSYQETQYFGPGTRLLVL.

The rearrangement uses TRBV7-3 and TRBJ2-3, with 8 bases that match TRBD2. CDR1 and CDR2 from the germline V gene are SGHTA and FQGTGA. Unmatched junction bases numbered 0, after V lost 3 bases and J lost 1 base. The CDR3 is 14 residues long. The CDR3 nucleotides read TGTGCCAGCAGCTTCGGGGGGGGCACAGATACGCAGTATTTT. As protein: CASSFGGGTDTQYF. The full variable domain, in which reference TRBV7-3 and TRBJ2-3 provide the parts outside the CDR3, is GAGVSQTPSNKVTEKGKYVELRCDPISGHTALYWYRQSLGQGPEFLIYFQGTGAADDSGLPNDRFFAVRPEGSVSTLKIQRTERGDSAVYLCASSFGGGTDTQYFGPGTRLTVL.

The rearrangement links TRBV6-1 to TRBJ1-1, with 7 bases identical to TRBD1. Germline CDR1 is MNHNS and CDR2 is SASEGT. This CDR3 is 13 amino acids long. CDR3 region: CATKGQPNTEAFF. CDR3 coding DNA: TGTGCTACGAAGGGACAGCCGAACACTGAAGCTTTCTTT.

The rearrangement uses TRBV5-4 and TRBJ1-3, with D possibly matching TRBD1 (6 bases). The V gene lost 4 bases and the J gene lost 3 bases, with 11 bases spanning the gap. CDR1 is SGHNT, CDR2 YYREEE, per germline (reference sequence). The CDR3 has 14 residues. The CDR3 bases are TGTGCCAGCAGCCTACAGGGTCTTGGAAACACCATATATTTT. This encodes CASSLQGLGNTIYF.

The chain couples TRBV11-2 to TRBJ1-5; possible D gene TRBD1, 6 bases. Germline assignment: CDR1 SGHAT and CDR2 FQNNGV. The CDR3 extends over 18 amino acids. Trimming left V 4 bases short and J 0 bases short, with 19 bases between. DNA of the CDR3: TGTGCCAGCAGCTACGACAGGAATAACGGTAATAGCAATCAGCCCCAGCATTTT. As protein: CASSYDRNNGNSNQPQHF. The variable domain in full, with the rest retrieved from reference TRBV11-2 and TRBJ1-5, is EAGVAQSPRYKIIEKRQSVAFWCNPISGHATLYWYQQILGQGPKLLIQFQNNGVVDDSQLPKDRFSAERLKGVDSTLKIQPAKLEDSAVYLCASSYDRNNGNSNQPQHFGDGTRLSIL.

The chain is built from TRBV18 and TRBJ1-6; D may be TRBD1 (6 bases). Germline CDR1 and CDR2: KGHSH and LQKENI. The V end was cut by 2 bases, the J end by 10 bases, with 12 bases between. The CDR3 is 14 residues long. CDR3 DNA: TGTGCCAGCTCACCAGGCAGGGGAGACTCACCCCTCCACTTT. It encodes CASSPGRGDSPLHF.

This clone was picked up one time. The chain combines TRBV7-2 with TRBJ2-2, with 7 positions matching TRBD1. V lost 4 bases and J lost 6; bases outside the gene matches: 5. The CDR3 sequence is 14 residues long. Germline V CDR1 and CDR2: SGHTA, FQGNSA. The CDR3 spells CASSSQGIPGELFF. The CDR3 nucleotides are TGTGCCAGCAGCTCACAGGGGATCCCCGGGGAGCTGTTTTTT.

CDR3 coding DNA: TGTGCCAGCAGTTACGCCGCGACAGGGGGCGTCTACGAGCAGTACTTC. It encodes CASSYAATGGVYEQYF. V gene TRBV6-5 combines with J gene TRBJ2-7; 10 positions match TRBD1. The CDR3 covers 16 residues. Germline assignment: CDR1 MNHEY and CDR2 SVGAGI. Trimming cost V 2 bases and J 3 bases; bases outside gene matches: 7.

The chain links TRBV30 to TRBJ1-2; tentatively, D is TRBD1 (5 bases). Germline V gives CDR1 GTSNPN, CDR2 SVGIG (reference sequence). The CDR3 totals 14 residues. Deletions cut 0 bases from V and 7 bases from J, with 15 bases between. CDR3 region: CAWSVGGALGGYTF. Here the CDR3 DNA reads TGTGCCTGGAGTGTCGGAGGGGCTCTCGGTGGCTACACCTTC.

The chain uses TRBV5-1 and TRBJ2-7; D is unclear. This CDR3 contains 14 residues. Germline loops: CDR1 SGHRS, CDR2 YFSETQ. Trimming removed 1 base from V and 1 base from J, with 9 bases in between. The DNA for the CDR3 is TGCGCCAGCAGCTTGTCACTGCTTTCCTACGAGCAGTACTTC. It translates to CASSLSLLSYEQYF.

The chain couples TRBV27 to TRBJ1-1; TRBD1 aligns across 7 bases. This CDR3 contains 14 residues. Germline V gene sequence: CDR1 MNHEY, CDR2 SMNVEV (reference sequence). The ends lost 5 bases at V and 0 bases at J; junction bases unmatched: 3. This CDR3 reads CASSKTGLNTEAFF. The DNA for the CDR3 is TGTGCCAGCAGTAAGACAGGGCTGAACACTGAAGCTTTCTTT.

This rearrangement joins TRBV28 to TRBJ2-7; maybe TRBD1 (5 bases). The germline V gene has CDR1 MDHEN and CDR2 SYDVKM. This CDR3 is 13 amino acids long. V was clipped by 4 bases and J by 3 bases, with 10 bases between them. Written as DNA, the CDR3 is TGTGCCAGCAGTTGGGGCACAAACTACGAGCAGTACTTC. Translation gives CASSWGTNYEQYF.